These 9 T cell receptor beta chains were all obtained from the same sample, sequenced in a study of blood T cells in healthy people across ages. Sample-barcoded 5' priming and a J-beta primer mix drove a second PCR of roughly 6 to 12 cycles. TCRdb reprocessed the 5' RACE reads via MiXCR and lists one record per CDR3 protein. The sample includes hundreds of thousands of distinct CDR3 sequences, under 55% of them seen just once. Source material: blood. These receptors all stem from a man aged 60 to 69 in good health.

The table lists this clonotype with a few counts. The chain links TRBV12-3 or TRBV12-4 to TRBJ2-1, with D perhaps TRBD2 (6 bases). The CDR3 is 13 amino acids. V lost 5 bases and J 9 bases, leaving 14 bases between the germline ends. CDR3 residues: CASSLTSFTEQFF. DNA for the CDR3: TGTGCCAGCAGTCTAACTAGCTTCACTGAGCAGTTCTTC.

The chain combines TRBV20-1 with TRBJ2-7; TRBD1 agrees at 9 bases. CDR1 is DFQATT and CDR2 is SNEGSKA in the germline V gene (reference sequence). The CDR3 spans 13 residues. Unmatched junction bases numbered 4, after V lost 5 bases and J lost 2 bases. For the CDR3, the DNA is TGCAGTGCTGTACAGGGGGCCCCCTACGAGCAGTACTTC. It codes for CSAVQGAPYEQYF.

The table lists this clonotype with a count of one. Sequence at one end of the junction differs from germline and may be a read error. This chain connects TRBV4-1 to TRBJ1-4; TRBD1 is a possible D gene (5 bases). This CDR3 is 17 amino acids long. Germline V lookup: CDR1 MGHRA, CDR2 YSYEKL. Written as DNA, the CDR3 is TGCGCCGGCAGCCAATTAAGAGGCCAGGGAACTAATGAAAAACTGTTTTTT. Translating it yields CAGSQLRGQGTNEKLFF.

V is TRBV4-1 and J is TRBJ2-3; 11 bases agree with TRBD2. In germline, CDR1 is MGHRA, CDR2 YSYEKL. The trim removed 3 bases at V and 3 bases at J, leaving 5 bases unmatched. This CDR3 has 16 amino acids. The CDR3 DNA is TGCGCCAGCAGCCACACCCTAGCGGGGGGTACAGATACGCAGTATTTT. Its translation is CASSHTLAGGTDTQYF.

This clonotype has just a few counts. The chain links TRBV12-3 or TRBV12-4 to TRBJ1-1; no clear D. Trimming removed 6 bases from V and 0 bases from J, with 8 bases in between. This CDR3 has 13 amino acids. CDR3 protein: CASSPALNTEAFF. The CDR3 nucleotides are TGTGCCAGCAGCCCCGCATTGAACACTGAAGCTTTCTTT.

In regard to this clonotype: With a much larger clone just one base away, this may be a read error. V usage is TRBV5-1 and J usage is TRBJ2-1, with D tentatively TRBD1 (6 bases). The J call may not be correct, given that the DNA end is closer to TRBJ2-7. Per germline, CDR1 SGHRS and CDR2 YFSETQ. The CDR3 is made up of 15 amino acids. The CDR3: CASSSGDRTNNEQYF. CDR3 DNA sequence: TGCGCCAGCAGCTCAGGTGACAGGACGAACAATGAGCAGTACTTC.

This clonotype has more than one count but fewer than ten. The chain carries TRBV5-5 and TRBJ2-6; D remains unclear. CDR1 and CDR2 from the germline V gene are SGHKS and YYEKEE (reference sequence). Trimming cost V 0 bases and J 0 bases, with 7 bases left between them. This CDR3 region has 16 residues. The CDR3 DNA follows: TGTGCCAGCAGCTTGGTGGCGGACTCTGGGGCCAACGTCCTGACTTTC. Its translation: CASSLVADSGANVLTF. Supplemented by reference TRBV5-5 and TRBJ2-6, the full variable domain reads DAGVTQSPTHLIKTRGQQVTLRCSPISGHKSVSWYQQVLGQGPQFIFQYYEKEERGRGNFPDRFSARQFPNYSSELNVNALLLGDSALYLCASSLVADSGANVLTFGAGSRLTVL.

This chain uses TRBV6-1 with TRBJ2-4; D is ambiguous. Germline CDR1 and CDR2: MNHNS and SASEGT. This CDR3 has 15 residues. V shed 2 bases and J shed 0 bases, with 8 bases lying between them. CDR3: CASSEPGLAKNIQYF. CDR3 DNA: TGTGCCAGCAGTGAACCCGGGTTAGCCAAAAACATTCAGTACTTC.

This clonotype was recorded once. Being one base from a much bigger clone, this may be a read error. CDR3 nucleotide sequence: TGTGACAGCAGCTTAACAGGGGAAGCTTTCTTT. Residues: CDSSLTGEAFF. The chain carries TRBV7-9 and TRBJ1-1, with D maybe TRBD1 (6 bases). The CDR3 totals 11 residues. The V gene's germline CDR1 is SEHNR and CDR2 FQNEAQ (reference sequence).